This T cell receptor (beta chain) was sequenced in a study of blood T cell repertoires in COVID-19. This CDR3 has 17 residues. With 5 bases clipped from V and 1 base from J, the junction kept 8 bases outside the gene matches. Germline values: CDR1 LGHDT, CDR2 YNNKEL (reference sequence). As originally analysed: It was from reference gene primer amplification that nucleated cell counts were estimated. TCRdb's copy holds only in-frame clones and misses some; the assay was immunoSEQ multiplex PCR. D and trimming come from the DNA, and the V and J calls and clone size come from that table. The table shows 200,000 to 300,000 clones, with roughly 90% occurring only once.

The receptor's source is a woman in her thirties with acute or convalescent COVID-19. This chain connects TRBV3-1 (or the pseudogene TRBV3-2) to TRBJ1-5; 10 positions agree with TRBD1. The material sequenced was peripheral blood. In DNA form, the CDR3 reads TGTGCCAGCAGCACCGGGACAGGGGAGTCAAGCAATCAGCCCCAGCATTTT. It is translated as CASSTGTGESSNQPQHF.